This entry concerns a single TCR beta chain. Its binding antigen is unknown. Base quality data are lacking; no much larger clone is found one base away. Library creation used the immunoSEQ multiplex PCR assay. Imported from immuneACCESS, the table was reduced by TCRdb to in-frame sequences with V and J called. These copies leave out some clones; in studies compared against another copy, an unresolved V gene accounts for under half, and the cause of the remainder is not known. This sample is represented by about 68,000 clones; 90% of them were singletons. Roughly 1.5% of the sample is in the top ten clones. V and J lose 1 base and 4 bases, and a span of 11 bases separates them. The CDR3 starts with the cysteine, ends with the phenylalanine, and has 14 residues. Kept here is only the CDR3 DNA, which spans 42 bases and is read in frame from base 1. Via the germline V gene, CDR1 is LGHNA and CDR2 YSLEER.

This sample was taken from a study of T cell changes during pregnancy in multiple sclerosis (dated by TCRdb to between 2018 and 2021). For the wider study: In women with multiple sclerosis, the researchers looked at how the T cell repertoire shifted as pregnancy progressed.

The V and J segments used are TRBV4-3 and TRBJ2-7; no D gene is confidently identified. The TCR comes from a female donor with multiple sclerosis, enrolled in a pregnancy study. The sample consisted of peripheral blood, taken in the third trimester of pregnancy. DNA sequence: TGCGCCAGCAGCCAAGGTATTACTCGGTACGAGCAGTACTTC. This codes for CASSQGITRYEQYF.